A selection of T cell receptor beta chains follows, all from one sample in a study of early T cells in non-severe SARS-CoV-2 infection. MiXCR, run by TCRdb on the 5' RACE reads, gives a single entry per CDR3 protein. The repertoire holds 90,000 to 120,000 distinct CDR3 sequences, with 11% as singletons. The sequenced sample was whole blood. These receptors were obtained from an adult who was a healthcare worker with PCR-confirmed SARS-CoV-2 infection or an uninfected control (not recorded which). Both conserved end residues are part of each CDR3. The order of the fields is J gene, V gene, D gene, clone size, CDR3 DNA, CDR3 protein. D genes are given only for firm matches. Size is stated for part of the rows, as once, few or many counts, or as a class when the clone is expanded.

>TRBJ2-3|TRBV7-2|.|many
TGTGCCAGCAGCTTAGGGTACGGGCAGGATACGCAGTATTTT
CASSLGYGQDTQYF
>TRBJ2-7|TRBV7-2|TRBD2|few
TGTGCCAGCAGCTTATGGGAGGGAAATGCCCTCGAGCAGTACTTC
CASSLWEGNALEQYF
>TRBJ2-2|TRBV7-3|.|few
TGTGCCAGCAGCTTAGGTTCGGGGGCAGGGGAGCTGTTTTTT
CASSLGSGAGELFF
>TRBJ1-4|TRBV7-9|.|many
TGTGCCAGCAGCTTAAATATGGGGGAAAAACTGTTTTTT
CASSLNMGEKLFF
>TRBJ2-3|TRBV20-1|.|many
TGCAGTGCTAGAGCTCCTAGCACAGATACGCAGTATTTT
CSARAPSTDTQYF
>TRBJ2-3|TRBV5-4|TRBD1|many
TGTGCCAGCAGCTTGGAGGGGGCAGGAGACACAGATACGCAGTATTTT
CASSLEGAGDTDTQYF
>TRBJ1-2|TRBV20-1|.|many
TGCAGTGCTAGTTGGGCAGACAACTATGGCTACACCTTC
CSASWADNYGYTF
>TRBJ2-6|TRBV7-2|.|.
TGTGCCAGCAGCTTACGGGGGCGCGATGGGGCCAACGTCCTGACTTTC
CASSLRGRDGANVLTF
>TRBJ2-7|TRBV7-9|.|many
TGTGCCAGCAGTCCTCTGGGCTCCTACGAGCAGTACTTC
CASSPLGSYEQYF
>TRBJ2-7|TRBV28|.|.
TGTGCCAGCAGTTTCCGCTACGAGCAGTACTTC
CASSFRYEQYF
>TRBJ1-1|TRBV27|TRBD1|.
TGTGCCAGCAGCCCGGGACAGGGGGTTGAAGCTTTCTTT
CASSPGQGVEAFF
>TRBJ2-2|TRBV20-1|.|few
TGCAGTGCTAGAGCCCCCCGAGACACCGGGGAGCTGTTTTTT
CSARAPRDTGELFF
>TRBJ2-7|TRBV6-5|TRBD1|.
TGTGCCAGCAGTTACTCAGGGACAGGGATGAACGAGCAGTACTTC
CASSYSGTGMNEQYF
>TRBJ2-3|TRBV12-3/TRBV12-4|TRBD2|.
TGTGCCAGCAGTTTACAGCGGACTAGCGGGGACGATACGCAGTATTTT
CASSLQRTSGDDTQYF
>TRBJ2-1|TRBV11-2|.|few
TGTGCCAGCAGCTTAGATCGGGGAATCAATGAGCAGTTCTTC
CASSLDRGINEQFF
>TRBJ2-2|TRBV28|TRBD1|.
TGTGCCAGCGACGACAGGGGAAACACCGGGGAGCTGTTTTTT
CASDDRGNTGELFF
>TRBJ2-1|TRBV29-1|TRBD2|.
TGCAGCGTTGAGCGGGAGGTTGAGCAGTTCTTC
CSVEREVEQFF
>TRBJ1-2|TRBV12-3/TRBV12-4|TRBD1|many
TGTGCCAGCAGTTACCCCTCCGGGACAGGGCCCGGCTACACCTTC
CASSYPSGTGPGYTF
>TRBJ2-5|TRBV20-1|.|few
TGCAGTGCTTTTGACAGGTACCAAGAGACCCAGTACTTC
CSAFDRYQETQYF
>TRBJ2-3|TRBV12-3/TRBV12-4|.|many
TGTGCCAGCAGGCTCTACAAGTCCACAGATACGCAGTATTTT
CASRLYKSTDTQYF
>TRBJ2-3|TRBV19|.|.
TGTGCCAGTAGTATGCGTAGGGGCATAGATACGCAGTATTTT
CASSMRRGIDTQYF
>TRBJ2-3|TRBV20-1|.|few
TGCAGTGCTAGAGACAGCCGGGGCACAGATACGCAGTATTTT
CSARDSRGTDTQYF
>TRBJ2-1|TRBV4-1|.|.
TGCGCCAGCAGCCAAGGGACCACTGACTTCTCCTACAATGAGCAGTTCTTC
CASSQGTTDFSYNEQFF
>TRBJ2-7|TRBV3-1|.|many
TGTGCCAGCAGCCAAAGAAGGCAGTTTTCCGAGCAGTACTTC
CASSQRRQFSEQYF